The clone carrying this T cell receptor (beta chain) has more than one count but fewer than ten. Germline CDR1 KGHSH, CDR2 LQKENI. The V gene end was trimmed by 6 bases and the J gene end by 3 bases; junction bases not matched to a gene: 9. The length of the CDR3 is 15 residues. The source of the sample is a study of cytomegalovirus exposure and HLA in healthy donors. PCR amplification relied on 60 Vbeta primers (plus 13 Jbeta primers). This table comes from immunoSEQ multiplex PCR, and its TCRdb copy is limited to in-frame clones, with some not included. The sample has around 200,000 clones, 85% seen once; the top ten hold approximately 2.2%.

The chain recombines TRBV18 with TRBJ2-3; 7 bases are shared with TRBD2. Sample: PBMCs. The clonotype comes from a woman in her forties or fifties in good health and CMV-seronegative. CDR3 DNA sequence: TGTGCCAGCTCCCTCGAGCGGGACCAGACAGATACGCAGTATTTT. This encodes CASSLERDQTDTQYF. Full variable domain (remainder filled in from reference TRBV18 and TRBJ2-3): NAGVMQNPRHLVRRRGQEARLRCSPMKGHSHVYWYRQLPEEGLKFMVYLQKENIIDESGMPKERFSAEFPKEGPSILRIQQVVRGDSAAYFCASSLERDQTDTQYFGPGTRLTVL.